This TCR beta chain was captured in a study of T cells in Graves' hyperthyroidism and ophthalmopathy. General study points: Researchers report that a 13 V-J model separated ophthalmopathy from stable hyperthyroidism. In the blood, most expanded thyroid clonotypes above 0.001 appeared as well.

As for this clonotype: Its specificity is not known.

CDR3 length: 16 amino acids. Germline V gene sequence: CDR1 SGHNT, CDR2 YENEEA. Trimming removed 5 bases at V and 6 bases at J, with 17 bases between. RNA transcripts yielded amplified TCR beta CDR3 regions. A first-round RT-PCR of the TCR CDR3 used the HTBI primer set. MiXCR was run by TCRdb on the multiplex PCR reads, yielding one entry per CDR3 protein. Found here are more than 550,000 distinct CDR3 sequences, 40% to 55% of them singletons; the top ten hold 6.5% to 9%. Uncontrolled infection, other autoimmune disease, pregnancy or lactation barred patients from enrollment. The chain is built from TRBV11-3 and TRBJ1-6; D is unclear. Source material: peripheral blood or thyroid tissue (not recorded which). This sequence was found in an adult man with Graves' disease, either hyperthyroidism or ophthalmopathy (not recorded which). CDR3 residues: CASSHAGDLSNSPLHF. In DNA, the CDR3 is TGTGCCAGCAGCCATGCCGGGGATTTATCTAATTCACCCCTCCACTTT.